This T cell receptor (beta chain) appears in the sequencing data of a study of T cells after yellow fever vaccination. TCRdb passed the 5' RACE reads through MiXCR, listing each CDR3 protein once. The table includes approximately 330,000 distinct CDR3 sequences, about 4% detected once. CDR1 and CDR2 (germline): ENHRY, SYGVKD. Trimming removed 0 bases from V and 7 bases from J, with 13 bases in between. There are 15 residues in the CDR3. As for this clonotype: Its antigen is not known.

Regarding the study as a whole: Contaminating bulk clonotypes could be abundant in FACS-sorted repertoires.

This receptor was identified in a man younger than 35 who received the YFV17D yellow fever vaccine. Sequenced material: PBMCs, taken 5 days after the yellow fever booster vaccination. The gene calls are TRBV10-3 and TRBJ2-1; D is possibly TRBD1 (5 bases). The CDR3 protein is CAISESPRAPNEQFF. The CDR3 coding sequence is TGTGCCATCAGTGAGTCCCCCAGGGCCCCTAATGAGCAGTTCTTC.